This TCR beta chain appears in the sequencing data of a study of blood T cell repertoires in COVID-19. For the study at large: Donors in the United States, Italy and Spain gave samples during acute or convalescent COVID-19. T cells, B-cell-depleted T cells, or PBMCs provided the cDNA or gDNA that served as material.

In the authors' workflow: Nucleated cell number was recorded as an estimate derived from reference gene primer amplification. Sequenced by immunoSEQ multiplex PCR; TCRdb stores in-frame clones only, minus some. The DNA was the basis for D and trimming; V, J and clone size are from that table. The profile shows 100,000 to 150,000 clones, approximately 85% of them singletons. Trimming removed 1 base from V and 0 bases from J, with 11 bases in between. Germline loops: CDR1 SGHNT, CDR2 YENEEA. CDR3 length: 16 residues. The source is a woman of 80 years or more with COVID-19, enrolled during active disease. J is TRBJ2-3 and V is TRBV11-3; possibly TRBD2 for D (6 bases). The sample was peripheral blood. The CDR3 region is CASSLGQRASTDTQYF. The CDR3, as DNA: TGTGCCAGCAGCTTAGGACAGCGGGCTAGCACAGATACGCAGTATTTT.